The 13 T cell receptor beta chains listed next were all sequenced from one sample in a study of OX40 agonist ivuxolimab in advanced cancers. Profiled with immunoSEQ multiplex PCR; TCRdb holds only in-frame clones, not every one. The sample consists of 30,000 to 40,000 clones, roughly 80% of them appearing once. The source was CD4+ or CD8+ T cells sorted from blood, collected in a trial of the OX40 agonist ivuxolimab. Receptors were obtained from an adult with an advanced solid tumor such as melanoma, head and neck, liver or kidney cancer.

This clone occurred a few times. This rearrangement joins TRBV28 to TRBJ1-5; D is undetermined. CDR1 and CDR2 (germline): MDHEN, SYDVKM. The CDR3 covers 16 residues. V shed 7 bases and J shed 7 bases, with 23 bases lying between them. The CDR3, as DNA: TGTGCCAGCACCCCCCCGGAGCTGAGGATTGGCCAGCCCCAGCATTTT. Its translation: CASTPPELRIGQPQHF.

The chain uses TRBV11-2 and TRBJ2-7; D is possibly TRBD1 (5 bases). Trimming left V 2 bases short and J 3 bases short, with 11 bases between. The CDR3 is 14 residues long. Germline CDR1 and CDR2: SGHAT and FQNNGV. As DNA, the CDR3 is TGTGCCAGCAGCTTAAGCCAGGGCCGCTACGAGCAGTACTTC. Translated, it gives CASSLSQGRYEQYF.

This sequence joins TRBV6-5 and TRBJ1-5; a possible D gene is TRBD1 (5 bases). Germline V gene sequence: CDR1 MNHEY, CDR2 SVGAGI. The CDR3 has 14 residues. The V end was cut by 5 bases, the J end by 2 bases, with 10 bases between. The CDR3 DNA is TGTGCCAGCAGTGCGGGACCCGGCAATCAGCCCCAGCATTTT. This sequence encodes CASSAGPGNQPQHF.

This rearrangement joins TRBV12-5 to TRBJ2-2; perhaps TRBD2 as D (5 bases). Between the trimmed V and J ends, which lost 2 bases and 0 bases, there was a span of 13 bases. The CDR3 sequence is 17 residues long. Germline loops: CDR1 LGHNT, CDR2 FRNRAP. The CDR3 DNA follows: TGTGCTAGTGGTTTGAGGGCGGAGGTATCGAACACCGGGGAGCTGTTTTTT. It encodes CASGLRAEVSNTGELFF. Variable domain in full (rest from reference TRBV12-5 and TRBJ2-2): DARVTQTPRHKVTEMGQEVTMRCQPILGHNTVFWYRQTMMQGLELLAYFRNRAPLDDSGMPKDRFSAEMPDATLATLKIQPSEPRDSAVYFCASGLRAEVSNTGELFFGEGSRLTVL.

The rearrangement uses TRBV6-1 and TRBJ2-5; D is possibly TRBD1 (5 bases). The germline V gene encodes CDR1 MNHNS and CDR2 SASEGT. The CDR3 runs 14 residues. With 6 bases removed from V and 4 bases from J, the gap between germline ends came to 15 bases. The CDR3: CASSRPGWGETQYF. The CDR3 DNA follows: TGTGCCAGCAGCCGTCCAGGGTGGGGAGAGACCCAGTACTTC.

The chain combines TRBV7-9 with TRBJ2-5; 10 nucleotides line up with TRBD2. V lost 2 bases to trimming and J lost 5 bases; unmatched junction nucleotides: 8. The CDR3 has 16 amino acids. Germline loops: CDR1 SEHNR, CDR2 FQNEAQ (reference sequence). CDR3 nucleotide sequence: TGTGCCAGCAGCTTATCTACTAGCGGGGCCCCGGAGACCCAGTACTTC. Its translation: CASSLSTSGAPETQYF.

The chain links TRBV23-1 to TRBJ2-3; TRBD1 aligns across 7 bases. TRBV23-1 is reported as an ORF; its role is uncertain. V shed 7 bases, J shed 3 bases, and the junction held 10 bases outside the gene matches. This CDR3 is built from 15 residues. CDR3 nucleotide sequence: TGCGCCAGCAAGGTGTTAGGGGGCGGGACAGATACGCAGTATTTT. This translates into CASKVLGGGTDTQYF.

The chain recombines TRBV9 with TRBJ2-1; 7 bases map to TRBD2. Germline lookup yields CDR1 SGDLS and CDR2 YYNGEE. This CDR3 comprises 14 residues. The V segment lost 4 bases and the J segment 6 bases; nucleotides outside the gene matches: 7. CDR3 nucleotides: TGTGCCAGCAGCCCTCATGGGACTACCAATGAGCAGTTCTTC. Translated: CASSPHGTTNEQFF.

As DNA, the CDR3 is TGTGCCACTGCCGACAGGGAGGACAATGAGCAGTTCTTC. This encodes CATADREDNEQFF. The chain has TRBV19 and TRBJ2-1; TRBD1 might be the D (7 bases). Germline V lookup: CDR1 LNHDA, CDR2 SQIVND (reference sequence). The CDR3 runs 13 residues. Trimming shortened V by 10 bases and J by 5 bases, and 15 bases separated the two germline ends.

The J gene is TRBJ2-2, the V gene TRBV7-2; possible D gene TRBD2, 5 bases. V was clipped by 0 bases and J by 6 bases, with 8 bases between them. The CDR3 consists of 14 residues. Germline-derived CDR1 and CDR2 are SGHTA and FQGNSA. CDR3 nucleotide sequence: TGTGCCAGCAGCTTAGCGGGAGAGGCCGGGGAGCTGTTTTTT. Amino acids: CASSLAGEAGELFF. The full variable domain, its missing parts supplied by reference TRBV7-2 and TRBJ2-2, is GAGVSQSPSNKVTEKGKDVELRCDPISGHTALYWYRQSLGQGLEFLIYFQGNSAPDKSGLPSDRFSAERTGGSVSTLTIQRTQQEDSAVYLCASSLAGEAGELFFGEGSRLTVL.

The chain links TRBV15 to TRBJ2-7; TRBD1 matches at 8 bases. V trimming: 4 bases; J trimming: 0 bases; junction bases outside the gene matches: 5. Germline V gives CDR1 LNHNV, CDR2 YYDKDF (reference sequence). This CDR3 comprises 15 residues. CDR3 in amino acids: CATSNLDRGSYEQYF. In DNA form, the CDR3 reads TGTGCCACCAGCAACCTAGACAGGGGCTCCTACGAGCAGTACTTC.

The chain carries TRBV6-5 and TRBJ2-7; 11 bases map to TRBD1. CDR3 length: 14 amino acids. V dropped 4 bases and J dropped 2; count of bases not matched to a gene: 1. The V gene's germline CDR1 is MNHEY and CDR2 SVGAGI. The CDR3 region has the DNA TGTGCCAGCAGTTTGGGACAGGGGGCCTACGAGCAGTACTTC. This codes for CASSLGQGAYEQYF.

V is TRBV15 and J is TRBJ2-7; TRBD1 matches at 9 bases. The CDR3 is made up of 17 amino acids. Trimming cost V 6 bases and J 5 bases; bases outside gene matches: 17. Per germline, CDR1 LNHNV and CDR2 YYDKDF (reference sequence). The CDR3 nucleotides read TGTGCCACCAGGAACCTTTGGGACAGGGAACTTGTCGACGAGCAGTACTTC. Amino acid sequence: CATRNLWDRELVDEQYF.